Listed here are 32 T cell receptor beta chains from one sample, sequenced in a study of molecular identifiers for immune sequencing clone quantification. TCRdb ran MiXCR on the PCR reads and lists one entry per CDR3 protein. This sample yields some 680,000 distinct CDR3 sequences, of which 25% are seen a single time; roughly 0.83% belongs to the top ten. Sequencing was carried out using naive CD8+ T cells from blood, with Jurkat cell RNA spiked in. The subset: FACS-sorted CD8+CD4-CCR7+CD45RA+ naive T cells. These receptors originate from a human donor in good health. Some libraries in this study had Jurkat cell RNA spiked in.

The sample holds many counts of this clonotype. J is TRBJ1-1 and V is TRBV12-3 or TRBV12-4; D perhaps matches TRBD1 (5 bases). Between the trimmed V and J ends, which lost 6 bases and 6 bases, there was a span of 5 bases. The CDR3 spans 10 residues. CDR3: CASRGAEAFF. In DNA form, the CDR3 reads TGTGCCAGCAGGGGGGCTGAAGCTTTCTTT.

This clonotype was recorded at least ten times. The CDR3 is CAWSVIGAGDTQYF. CDR3 sequence (DNA): TGTGCCTGGAGTGTAATCGGGGCAGGAGATACGCAGTATTTT. This chain uses TRBV30 with TRBJ2-3; D tentatively reads TRBD1 or TRBD2 (5 bases each). The CDR3 is 14 residues long. CDR1 and CDR2 from the germline V gene are GTSNPN and SVGIG (reference sequence). V shed 0 bases and J shed 5 bases, with 12 bases lying between them.

Notes on this clonotype: A much more abundant neighbour one base away suggests this may be a read error. The chain uses TRBV7-7 and TRBJ2-3; possible D gene TRBD2, 6 bases. V gave up 3 bases and J gave up 5 bases, with 9 bases separating them. The CDR3 loop spans 13 amino acids. Germline values: CDR1 SSHAT, CDR2 FNYEAQ (reference sequence). DNA for the CDR3: TGTGCCAGCAGCTTCACGGAGGGAGATACGCAGTATTTT. Amino acids: CASSFTEGDTQYF.

This clonotype has more than one count but fewer than ten. The CDR3 bases are TGTGCCAGCATCGACAGGGTCACCTACGAGCAGTACTTC. Amino acid sequence: CASIDRVTYEQYF. The V and J genes are TRBV6-2 or TRBV6-3 and TRBJ2-7; 7 bases fit TRBD1. The CDR3 totals 13 residues. The germline V gene encodes CDR1 MNHEY and CDR2 SVGEGT. Trimming took 7 bases from V and 2 from J; bases not matched to a gene: 5.

Points on this clonotype: At one end the junction does not follow the germline gene, possibly because of a read error. The CDR3 bases are TGCGCCAGCGGCCAAACTACAGATACGCAGTATTTT. It specifies CASGQTTDTQYF. The chain has TRBV4-1 and TRBJ2-3; D unclear. Germline V gene data show CDR1 as MGHRA and CDR2 as YSYEKL. There are 12 residues in the CDR3.

This clonotype was detected ten times or more. The gene calls are TRBV28 and TRBJ2-7, with 7 bases matching TRBD1. Germline V lookup: CDR1 MDHEN, CDR2 SYDVKM. Trimming at V came to 6 bases and at J to 9 bases, leaving 11 bases not matched to a gene. The CDR3 consists of 13 residues. As DNA, the CDR3 is TGTGCCAGCAGCTGGGGACAGACGTCGTGGCAGTACTTC. It specifies CASSWGQTSWQYF.

This clonotype was picked up a small number of times. The rearrangement links TRBV5-4 to TRBJ1-5; 7 nucleotides agree with TRBD1. Germline V gives CDR1 SGHNT, CDR2 YYREEE (reference sequence). The CDR3 sequence is 19 residues long. V lost 1 base and J lost 4; bases outside the gene matches: 17. The DNA for the CDR3 is TGTGCCAGCAGCTTGTCGGGACAGATATCTAGTAGGAAAAATCAGCCCCAGCATTTT. It specifies CASSLSGQISSRKNQPQHF.

This clonotype came up many times. The chain combines TRBV10-3 with TRBJ2-7; tentatively, D is TRBD1 or TRBD2 (6 bases each). The CDR3 is 13 amino acids. Between the trimmed V and J ends, which lost 2 bases and 3 bases, there was a span of 8 bases. Germline lookup yields CDR1 ENHRY and CDR2 SYGVKD. Here the CDR3 DNA reads TGTGCCATCAGTGAGGGAGGGGGCTACGAGCAGTACTTC. It yields the protein CAISEGGGYEQYF.

This clonotype was found a few times. The chain is built from TRBV30 and TRBJ2-7, with D uncertain. There are 13 residues in the CDR3. V dropped 6 bases and J dropped 0 bases, with 12 bases sitting between them. Germline V gives CDR1 GTSNPN, CDR2 SVGIG (reference sequence). The CDR3 spells CACGWLNSYEQYF. CDR3 nucleotides: TGTGCCTGCGGCTGGTTGAACTCCTACGAGCAGTACTTC.

There are a few counts of this clonotype. The gene calls are TRBV29-1 and TRBJ2-7; D call uncertain. V was clipped by 5 bases and J by 0 bases, with 8 bases between them. This CDR3 is 12 amino acids long. The germline CDR1 and CDR2 sequences are SQVTM and ANQGSEA. CDR3 DNA: TGCAGCGTTCTAGAAAACTCCTACGAGCAGTACTTC. Amino acids: CSVLENSYEQYF.

J is TRBJ2-1 and V is TRBV4-3; D is undetermined. CDR3 length: 16 residues. Germline V gene data show CDR1 as LGHNA and CDR2 as YSLEER. Deletions cut 0 bases from V and 0 bases from J, with 9 bases between. The CDR3 DNA reads TGCGCCAGCAGCCAAGATCTTATGAGCTCCTACAATGAGCAGTTCTTC. This codes for CASSQDLMSSYNEQFF.

Notes on this clonotype: This may come from a read error, since a much larger clone is one base off. The V and J genes are TRBV7-9 and TRBJ2-7; the D is unclear. Germline V gives CDR1 SEHNR, CDR2 FQNEAQ (reference sequence). This CDR3 is 11 amino acids long. For the CDR3, the DNA is TGTGCCGGCAGCCCCGGCCCCGAGCAGTACTTC. This codes for CAGSPGPEQYF.

This clonotype was recorded many times. The chain combines TRBV29-1 with TRBJ2-2, with TRBD2 as a possible D gene (5 bases). V was shortened by 4 bases and J by 5 bases, with 8 bases between the two germline ends. Germline loops: CDR1 SQVTM, CDR2 ANQGSEA. There are 12 residues in the CDR3. CDR3 loop: CSVVEGTGELFF. The DNA of the CDR3 is TGCAGCGTTGTCGAGGGTACCGGGGAGCTGTTTTTT.

This clonotype occurred many times. The chain uses TRBV5-4 and TRBJ2-6; no reliable D call. Per the germline V gene, CDR1 is SGHNT and CDR2 is YYREEE (reference sequence). Trimming stripped 4 bases from V and 0 bases from J, with 14 bases between. The CDR3 length is 17 residues. CDR3 in amino acids: CASSPDLTDSGANVLTF. The DNA of the CDR3 is TGTGCCAGCAGCCCTGACTTGACGGACTCTGGGGCCAACGTCCTGACTTTC.

Turning to this clonotype: A much larger clone lies one base from this, so it may be a read error. The gene calls are TRBV4-2 and TRBJ1-4, with D perhaps matching TRBD1 (5 bases). CDR3 length: 16 residues. The germline V gene has CDR1 LGHNA and CDR2 YNFKEQ. CDR3: CASSLPLTAVNEKLCF. In DNA form, the CDR3 reads TGTGCCAGCAGCCTCCCATTGACAGCGGTTAATGAAAAACTGTGTTTT.

To note about this clonotype: A read error may be the cause here, since a much bigger clone is one base away. J is TRBJ2-7 and V is TRBV6-5; weak D call: TRBD2 (5 bases). The CDR3 covers 15 residues. Germline assignment: CDR1 MNHEY and CDR2 SVGAGI. The DNA of the CDR3 is TGTGCCAGCTGTTACTCGAGTAGTGGGAGCTACGAGCAGTACTTC. Encoded protein: CASCYSSSGSYEQYF.

This clonotype was seen ten or more times. The CDR3 loop is CASSPTSGQETQYF. The CDR3 DNA reads as TGCGCCAGCAGCCCCACTAGCGGCCAAGAGACCCAGTACTTC. The J gene is TRBJ2-5, the V gene TRBV4-1; 8 bases match TRBD2. This CDR3 has 14 residues. J gave up 1 base and V 4 bases, and 2 bases lay outside the gene matches. Per the germline V gene, CDR1 is MGHRA and CDR2 is YSYEKL.

Comments on this clonotype: One base away lies a much larger clone, so this may be a sequencing read error. J is TRBJ2-5 and V is TRBV7-6; possibly TRBD2 for D (6 bases). Germline V gives CDR1 SGHVS, CDR2 FNYEAQ. The CDR3 has 13 residues. Trimming took 5 bases from V and 4 from J, leaving 11 bases between them. CDR3 loop: CASSELAIETQYF. Here the CDR3 DNA reads TGTGCCAGCAGCGAGCTAGCGATAGAGACCCAGTACTTC.

With respect to this clonotype: At one end, the junction sequence differs from germline, possibly due to a read error. V and J are TRBV5-4 and TRBJ2-7, with D perhaps matching TRBD1 (6 bases). The CDR3 is 15 residues long. The germline CDR1 and CDR2 sequences are SGHNT and YYREEE (reference sequence). CDR3 protein: CASCLGQGSSYEQYF. The CDR3, as DNA: TGTGCCAGCTGCTTGGGTCAGGGGAGCTCCTACGAGCAGTACTTC.

The rearrangement joins TRBV27 to TRBJ1-4; the D is unclear. Looked up from germline, CDR1 is MNHEY and CDR2 is SMNVEV (reference sequence). The CDR3 is 16 residues long. The V end was cut by 0 bases, the J end by 8 bases, with 16 bases between. CDR3 in amino acids: CASSLSIPAGAEKLFF. The CDR3, as DNA: TGTGCCAGCAGTTTATCTATCCCCGCCGGTGCGGAAAAACTGTTTTTT.

CDR3 DNA sequence: TGTGCCAGCAGCCCACTAGCGGGGGGGTCCGCCACCGGGGAGCTGTTTTTT. It yields the protein CASSPLAGGSATGELFF. V is TRBV2 and J is TRBJ2-2; 13 bases line up with TRBD2. V lost 6 bases and J lost 4; bases outside the gene matches: 8. Germline assignment: CDR1 SNHLY and CDR2 FYNNEI. The CDR3 is made up of 17 amino acids.

This clonotype was detected ten times or more. This sequence joins TRBV7-9 and TRBJ2-7; D tentatively fits TRBD1 or TRBD2 (5 bases each). The length of the CDR3 is 15 residues. Trimming left V 0 bases short and J 6 bases short, with 15 bases between. In germline, CDR1 is SEHNR, CDR2 FQNEAQ (reference sequence). This CDR3 reads CASSLAPSLGTEQYF. The CDR3, as DNA: TGTGCCAGCAGCTTAGCCCCCAGCCTGGGGACCGAGCAGTACTTC. The full variable domain, completed using reference TRBV7-9 and TRBJ2-7, is DTGVSQNPRHKITKRGQNVTFRCDPISEHNRLYWYRQTLGQGPEFLTYFQNEAQLEKSRLLSDRFSAERPKGSFSTLEIQRTEQGDSAMYLCASSLAPSLGTEQYFGPGTRLTVT.

This clonotype appeared a few times. This chain links TRBV4-1 with TRBJ2-5, with D possibly TRBD2 on 5 matching bases. Germline V gene data show CDR1 as MGHRA and CDR2 as YSYEKL. The CDR3 length is 17 residues. Trimming removed 3 bases from V and 4 bases from J, with 21 bases in between. The CDR3 loop reads CASSHENRATRTETQYF. CDR3 bases: TGCGCCAGCAGCCATGAAAACCGGGCCACTAGGACAGAGACCCAGTACTTC.

The gene calls are TRBV13 and TRBJ2-2; D is tentatively TRBD1 or TRBD2 (6 bases each). Germline values: CDR1 PRHDT, CDR2 FYEKMQ (reference sequence). With 1 base removed from V and 1 base from J, the gap between germline ends came to 10 bases. The CDR3 spans 16 residues. The CDR3 region is CASSLVGGENTGELFF. CDR3 DNA sequence: TGTGCCAGCAGCTTAGTGGGGGGCGAGAACACCGGGGAGCTGTTTTTT.

This clonotype was observed a few times. This chain joins TRBV29-1 and TRBJ2-7; perhaps TRBD2 as D (5 bases). Trimming left V 4 bases short and J 3 bases short, with 10 bases between. From germline, CDR1 is SQVTM and CDR2 ANQGSEA. The CDR3 spans 12 residues. The CDR3 spells CSVVGENYEQYF. CDR3 nucleotides: TGCAGCGTTGTGGGAGAGAACTACGAGCAGTACTTC.

This clonotype was detected only once. This may stem from a read error, because a much larger clone lies one nucleotide away. CDR3 amino acids: CASSHMVAGAGEQYF. CDR3 nucleotides: TGTGCCAGCAGTCACATGGTAGCGGGAGCCGGCGAGCAGTACTTC. The chain links TRBV6-2 or TRBV6-3 to TRBJ2-7; 9 bases are shared with TRBD2. Germline-derived CDR1 and CDR2 are MNHEY and SVGEGT. After removal of 5 bases from V and 6 bases from J, the junction contained 11 bases not matched to a gene. The CDR3 runs to 15 residues.

The rearrangement joins TRBV5-5 to TRBJ1-1; D perhaps matches TRBD1 (6 bases). The CDR3 sequence is 14 residues long. Germline V gene data show CDR1 as SGHKS and CDR2 as YYEKEE (reference sequence). V was clipped by 2 bases and J by 3 bases, with 11 bases between them. The CDR3 spells CASSFGGHDTEAFF. The CDR3 coding sequence is TGTGCCAGCAGCTTCGGGGGGCACGACACTGAAGCTTTCTTT.

This clonotype came up many times. The chain has TRBV6-6 and TRBJ2-2; D ambiguous. V shed 1 base and J shed 1 base, with 7 bases lying between them. The CDR3 contains 15 residues. CDR1 is MNHNY and CDR2 is SVGAGI in the germline V gene (reference sequence). As DNA, the CDR3 is TGTGCCAGCAGTTACTTCCAAGGGAACACCGGGGAGCTGTTTTTT. Protein sequence: CASSYFQGNTGELFF.

This clonotype was observed many times. The gene calls are TRBV4-3 and TRBJ1-1; 7 nucleotides match TRBD1. The CDR3 is 17 residues long. Trimming removed 0 bases from V and 2 bases from J; junction bases left unmatched: 9. Germline values: CDR1 LGHNA, CDR2 YSLEER. CDR3 nucleotides: TGCGCCAGCAGCCAAGAAGCCCTGCACAGGGGAAACACTGAAGCTTTCTTT. As protein: CASSQEALHRGNTEAFF.

Concerning this clonotype itself: One junction end disagrees with the germline gene, perhaps due to a read error. The chain uses TRBV27 and TRBJ2-7, with D tentatively TRBD1 or TRBD2 (6 bases each). CDR1 is MNHEY, CDR2 SMNVEV, per germline (reference sequence). The length of the CDR3 is 15 residues. The CDR3 region is CASSQTGAGTYEQHF. The CDR3 DNA is TGTGCCAGCAGTCAAACGGGGGCAGGGACCTACGAGCAGCACTTC.

At least ten counts were recorded for this clonotype. V is TRBV4-1 and J is TRBJ2-5, with a possible D match to TRBD1 (6 bases). V was clipped by 3 bases and J by 1 base, with 9 bases between them. This CDR3 has 14 amino acids. The germline V gene encodes CDR1 MGHRA and CDR2 YSYEKL. The CDR3 spells CASSQGDIQETQYF. CDR3 sequence (DNA): TGCGCCAGCAGCCAGGGGGACATCCAAGAGACCCAGTACTTC.

This clonotype was seen at least ten times. The CDR3 DNA follows: TGTGCCAGCAGTTTGGGCGGGAGCTCGCGAGATACGCAGTATTTT. Residues: CASSLGGSSRDTQYF. V is TRBV28 and J is TRBJ2-3; 7 bases map to TRBD2. The CDR3 runs 15 residues. CDR1 MDHEN and CDR2 SYDVKM come from the germline V gene. V lost 3 bases, J lost 5 bases, and 8 bases stayed unmatched.